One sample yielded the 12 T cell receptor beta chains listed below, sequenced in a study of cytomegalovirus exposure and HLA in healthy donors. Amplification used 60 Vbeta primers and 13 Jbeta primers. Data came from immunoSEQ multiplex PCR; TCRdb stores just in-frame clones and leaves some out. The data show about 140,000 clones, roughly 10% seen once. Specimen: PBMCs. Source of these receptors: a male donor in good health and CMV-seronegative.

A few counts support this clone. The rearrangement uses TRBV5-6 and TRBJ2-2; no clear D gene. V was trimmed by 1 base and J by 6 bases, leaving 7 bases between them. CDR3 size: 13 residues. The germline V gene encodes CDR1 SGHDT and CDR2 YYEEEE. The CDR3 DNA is TGTGCCAGCAGCTTGACAGTCCCCGGGGAGCTGTTTTTT. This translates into CASSLTVPGELFF. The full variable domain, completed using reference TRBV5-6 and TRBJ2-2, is DAGVTQSPTHLIKTRGQQVTLRCSPKSGHDTVSWYQQALGQGPQFIFQYYEEEERQRGNFPDRFSGHQFPNYSSELNVNALLLGDSALYLCASSLTVPGELFFGEGSRLTVL.

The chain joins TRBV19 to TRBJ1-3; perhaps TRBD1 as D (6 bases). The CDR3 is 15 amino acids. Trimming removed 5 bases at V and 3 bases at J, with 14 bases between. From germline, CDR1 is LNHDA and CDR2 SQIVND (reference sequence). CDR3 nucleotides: TGTGCCAGTAGTGGGGGCGCACGAAGTGGAAACACCATATATTTT. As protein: CASSGGARSGNTIYF.

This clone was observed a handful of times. DNA of the CDR3: TGTGCCAGCAGCGAGAGGGAGGATGTTCGGCAGTACTTC. This translates into CASSEREDVRQYF. The V call is TRBV21-1, the J call TRBJ2-7; the DNA was not compared with TRBD2, the D call given in the table. TRBV21-1 is classified as a pseudogene. CDR3 length equals 13 residues.

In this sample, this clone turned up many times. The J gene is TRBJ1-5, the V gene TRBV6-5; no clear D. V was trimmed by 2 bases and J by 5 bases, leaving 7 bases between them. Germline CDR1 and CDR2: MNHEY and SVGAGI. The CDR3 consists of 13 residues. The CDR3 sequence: CASSYVADQPQHF. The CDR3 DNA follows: TGTGCCAGCAGTTACGTAGCCGATCAGCCCCAGCATTTT.

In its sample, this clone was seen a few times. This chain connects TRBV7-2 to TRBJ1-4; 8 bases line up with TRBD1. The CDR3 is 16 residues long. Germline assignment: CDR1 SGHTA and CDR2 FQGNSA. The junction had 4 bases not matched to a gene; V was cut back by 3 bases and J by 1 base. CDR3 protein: CASSFQGARTNEKLFF. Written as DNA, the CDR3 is TGTGCCAGCAGCTTTCAGGGGGCAAGAACTAATGAAAAACTGTTTTTT.

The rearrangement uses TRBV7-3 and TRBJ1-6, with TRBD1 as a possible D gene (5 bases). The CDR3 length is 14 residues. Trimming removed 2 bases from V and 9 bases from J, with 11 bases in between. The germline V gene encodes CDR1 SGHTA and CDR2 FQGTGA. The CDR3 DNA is TGTGCCAGCAGCTTAGGGGCAAGAGGTTCACCCCTCCACTTT. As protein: CASSLGARGSPLHF.

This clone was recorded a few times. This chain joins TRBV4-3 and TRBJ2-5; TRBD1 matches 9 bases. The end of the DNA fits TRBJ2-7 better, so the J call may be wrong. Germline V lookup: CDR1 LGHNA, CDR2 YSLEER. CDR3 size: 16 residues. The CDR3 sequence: CASSQERTGGPYEQYF. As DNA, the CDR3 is TGCGCCAGCAGCCAAGAGCGTACAGGGGGCCCCTACGAGCAGTACTTC.

The CDR3 DNA reads TGCAGCGTTGCTAGGCAGGGTTCGGAAGGACAGTACTTC. Translation: CSVARQGSEGQYF. The chain links TRBV29-1 to TRBJ2-4; TRBD1 might be the D (5 bases). The CDR3 totals 13 residues. V gave up 4 bases and J gave up 13 bases, with 20 bases separating them. CDR1 and CDR2 from the germline V gene are SQVTM and ANQGSEA.

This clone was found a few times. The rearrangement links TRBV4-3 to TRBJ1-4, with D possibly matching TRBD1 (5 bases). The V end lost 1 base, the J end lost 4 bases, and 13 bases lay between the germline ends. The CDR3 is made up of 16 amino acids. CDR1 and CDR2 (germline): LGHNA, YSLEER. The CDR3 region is CASSQGGALINEKLFF. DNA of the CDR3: TGCGCCAGCAGCCAAGGCGGGGCTTTGATTAATGAAAAACTGTTTTTT.

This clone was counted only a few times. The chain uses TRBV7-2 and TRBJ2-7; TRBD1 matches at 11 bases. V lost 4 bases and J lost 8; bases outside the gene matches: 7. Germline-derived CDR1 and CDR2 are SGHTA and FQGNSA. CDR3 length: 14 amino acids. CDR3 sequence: CASSSRGTGGQQYF. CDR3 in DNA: TGTGCCAGCAGCTCCCGGGGGACAGGGGGACAGCAGTACTTC.

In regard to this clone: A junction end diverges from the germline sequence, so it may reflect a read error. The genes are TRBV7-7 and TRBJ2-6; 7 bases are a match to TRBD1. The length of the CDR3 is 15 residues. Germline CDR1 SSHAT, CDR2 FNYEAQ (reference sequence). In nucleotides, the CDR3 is TGTGCTAGCAGCCTTACAGGGGACGGGGCCAACGTCCTGACTTTC. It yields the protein CASSLTGDGANVLTF. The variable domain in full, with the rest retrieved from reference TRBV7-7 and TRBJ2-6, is GAGVSQSPRYKVTKRGQDVTLRCDPISSHATLYWYQQALGQGPEFLTYFNYEAQPDKSGLPSDRFSAERPEGSISTLTIQRTEQRDSAMYRCASSLTGDGANVLTFGAGSRLTVL.

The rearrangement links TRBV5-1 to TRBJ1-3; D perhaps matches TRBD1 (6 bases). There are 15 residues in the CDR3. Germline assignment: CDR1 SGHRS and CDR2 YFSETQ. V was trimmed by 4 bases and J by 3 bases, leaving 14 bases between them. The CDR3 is CASSPGQTGGNTIYF. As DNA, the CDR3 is TGCGCCAGCAGCCCAGGACAGACGGGTGGAAACACCATATATTTT.